Shown below are 31 T cell receptor beta chains from a single sample sequenced in a study of blood T cell repertoires in COVID-19. Clones were sequenced by immunoSEQ multiplex PCR, and TCRdb holds only the in-frame ones, with some missing. The sample yields under 200,000 clones, less than 90% seen once. The specimen was PBMCs or T cells enriched from blood (not recorded which). These receptor sequences come from a woman between 50 and 59 years old who had recovered from COVID-19.

The chain combines TRBV7-3 with TRBJ2-3; no reliable D call. This CDR3 region has 13 residues. The germline V gene encodes CDR1 SGHTA and CDR2 FQGTGA. The V end lost 0 bases, the J end lost 2 bases, and 3 bases lay between the germline ends. The CDR3 protein is CASSLTATDTQYF. The CDR3 DNA reads as TGTGCCAGCAGCTTAACAGCCACAGATACGCAGTATTTT.

The chain is built from TRBV28 and TRBJ1-5; 10 positions agree with TRBD1. Trimming removed 6 bases from V and 5 bases from J; junction bases left unmatched: 10. The CDR3 runs to 16 residues. Germline V gene lookup returns CDR1 MDHEN and CDR2 SYDVKM. DNA of the CDR3: TGTGCCAGCAGCTCCCGGACAGGGGGGAGATATCAGCCCCAGCATTTT. Its translation: CASSSRTGGRYQPQHF.

The chain is built from TRBV6-2 or TRBV6-3 and TRBJ2-7; 7 bases map to TRBD1. The CDR3 spans 12 residues. J gave up 7 bases and V 5 bases, and 5 bases lay outside the gene matches. Germline lookup yields CDR1 MNHEY and CDR2 SVGEGT. The CDR3: CASSIQGREQYF. As DNA, the CDR3 is TGTGCCAGCAGTATACAGGGGCGGGAGCAGTACTTC.

The V and J genes are TRBV28 and TRBJ1-4, with D possibly matching TRBD1 (5 bases). Germline V lookup: CDR1 MDHEN, CDR2 SYDVKM. V lost 2 bases and J lost 7, with 8 bases in between. The CDR3 runs to 13 residues. The CDR3 reads CASSLGGGEKLFF. The CDR3 DNA sequence: TGTGCCAGCAGTTTAGGGGGAGGTGAAAAACTGTTTTTT.

In this sample, this clone turned up once. This chain links TRBV21-1 with TRBJ1-1; TRBD1 was called by the table and not checked on the DNA. TRBV21-1 constitutes a pseudogene. The CDR3 covers 11 residues. CDR3 amino acids: CASQGGIEAFF. In nucleotides, the CDR3 is TGTGCCAGTCAGGGGGGCATTGAAGCTTTCTTT.

This rearrangement joins TRBV11-2 to TRBJ1-1, with TRBD1 matching 7 bases. Trimming cost V 6 bases and J 1 base; bases outside gene matches: 11. This CDR3 has 16 residues. Germline V CDR1 and CDR2: SGHAT, FQNNGV. The chain's CDR3 is CASRTGPGVGNTEAFF. In DNA form, the CDR3 reads TGTGCCAGCAGGACAGGGCCAGGCGTTGGGAACACTGAAGCTTTCTTT.

This chain links TRBV19 with TRBJ1-1; no reliable D call. The V end lost 9 bases, the J end lost 10 bases, and 21 bases lay between the germline ends. The CDR3 spans 13 residues. CDR1 is LNHDA and CDR2 is SQIVND in the germline V gene (reference sequence). This CDR3 is CASGGLNRGAAFF. The DNA of the CDR3 is TGTGCCAGCGGAGGGCTTAACCGAGGTGCAGCTTTCTTT.

The J gene is TRBJ2-3, the V gene TRBV5-6, with 12 bases identical to TRBD1. Germline CDR1 reads SGHDT; CDR2 reads YYEEEE. CDR3 length: 17 amino acids. V lost 2 bases and J lost 1; bases outside the gene matches: 5. CDR3: CASSLTGTGGRTDTQYF. In DNA, the CDR3 is TGTGCCAGCAGCTTAACGGGGACAGGGGGCCGCACAGATACGCAGTATTTT.

The chain carries TRBV5-1 and TRBJ1-1; D is ambiguous. Trimming stripped 4 bases from V and 3 bases from J, with 10 bases between. In germline, CDR1 is SGHRS, CDR2 YFSETQ. CDR3 size: 13 residues. The CDR3 nucleotides are TGCGCCAGCAGCAGGATCGGAGACACTGAAGCTTTCTTT. It translates to CASSRIGDTEAFF.

This clone was detected a few times. V is TRBV25-1 and J is TRBJ1-1; weak D call: TRBD1 (6 bases). The CDR3 spans 17 residues. V gave up 4 bases and J gave up 7 bases, with 25 bases separating them. The germline CDR1 and CDR2 sequences are MGHDK and SYGVNS. CDR3 bases: TGTGCCAGCAGTGCCCTCAATCAGGGACATTCCGCCAGTGAAGCTTTCTTT. Residues: CASSALNQGHSASEAFF.

The chain employs TRBV2 and TRBJ2-2; D ambiguous. Trimming took 6 bases from V and 7 from J, leaving 15 bases between them. Looked up from germline, CDR1 is SNHLY and CDR2 is FYNNEI. The CDR3 has 14 residues. The CDR3 reads CASSPLPTIGELFF. The DNA for the CDR3 is TGTGCCAGCAGCCCCCTACCTACGATCGGGGAGCTGTTTTTT. The full variable domain, rest sourced from reference TRBV2 and TRBJ2-2, is EPEVTQTPSHQVTQMGQEVILRCVPISNHLYFYWYRQILGQKVEFLVSFYNNEISEKSEIFDDQFSVERPDGSNFTLKIRSTKLEDSAMYFCASSPLPTIGELFFGEGSRLTVL.

This clone was counted at least ten times. The rearrangement uses TRBV6-5 and TRBJ1-1; D remains ambiguous. This CDR3 contains 13 residues. Germline-derived CDR1 and CDR2 are MNHEY and SVGAGI. V lost 6 bases and J 6 bases, leaving 14 bases between the germline ends. The CDR3 reads CASRQAPFSEAFF. The CDR3, as DNA: TGTGCCAGCAGGCAGGCCCCTTTTTCTGAAGCTTTCTTT.

This chain uses TRBV7-2 with TRBJ2-3; TRBD2 matches 7 bases. V lost 5 bases and J lost 4; bases outside the gene matches: 9. The CDR3 is made up of 15 amino acids. Germline V gene sequence: CDR1 SGHTA, CDR2 FQGNSA. The CDR3 region has the DNA TGTGCCAGCAGCCCCTGGGGCGGGAGACCAGATACGCAGTATTTT. Translation gives CASSPWGGRPDTQYF.

The chain employs TRBV7-6 and TRBJ2-2; 8 bases fit TRBD2. Trimming removed 0 bases from V and 1 base from J; junction bases left unmatched: 1. The CDR3 runs 16 residues. The germline gives CDR1 SGHVS, CDR2 FNYEAQ. CDR3 nucleotide sequence: TGTGCCAGCAGCTTAGCCCTAGCGGGGAACACCGGGGAGCTGTTTTTT. Its protein product is CASSLALAGNTGELFF.

The chain employs TRBV3-1 (or the pseudogene TRBV3-2) and TRBJ2-3; 7 bases match TRBD1. CDR1 is LGHDT, CDR2 YNNKEL, per germline (reference sequence). This CDR3 is built from 15 residues. The V gene end was trimmed by 1 base and the J gene end by 5 bases; junction bases not matched to a gene: 6. CDR3 coding DNA: TGTGCCAGCAGCCAAGCCGGGACAGCGATAGATACGCAGTATTTT. Translation: CASSQAGTAIDTQYF.

This clone has only one observation. The chain couples TRBV11-3 to TRBJ2-5; D is possibly TRBD2 (7 bases). Trimming took off 4 bases at V and 4 bases at J, with 16 bases between the two ends. The CDR3 runs to 15 residues. Germline-derived CDR1 and CDR2 are SGHNT and YENEEA. CDR3 sequence (DNA): TGTGCCAGCAGCTCCTACGGGGCGGGGGCAGAGACCCAGTACTTC. This codes for CASSSYGAGAETQYF.

The gene calls are TRBV11-3 and TRBJ2-2; tentatively, D is TRBD1 (5 bases). Germline assignment: CDR1 SGHNT and CDR2 YENEEA. Trimming took off 1 base at V and 4 bases at J, with 7 bases between the two ends. CDR3 length: 14 residues. The CDR3 nucleotides read TGTGCCAGCAGCTTAGGTGGGGCCACCGGGGAGCTGTTTTTT. Its translation: CASSLGGATGELFF. Using reference TRBV11-3 and TRBJ2-2 for the parts outside the CDR3, the full variable domain is EAGVVQSPRYKIIEKKQPVAFWCNPISGHNTLYWYLQNLGQGPELLIRYENEEAVDDSQLPKDRFSAERLKGVDSTLKIQPAELGDSAVYLCASSLGGATGELFFGEGSRLTVL.

Here the CDR3 reads CASNMGLEATQYF. The CDR3 DNA reads TGTGCCAGCAATATGGGACTAGAAGCGACCCAGTACTTC. The J gene is TRBJ2-5, the V gene TRBV6-5; 8 nucleotides line up with TRBD2. The CDR3 covers 13 residues. V lost 7 bases to trimming and J lost 7 bases; unmatched junction nucleotides: 8. Germline V CDR1 and CDR2: MNHEY, SVGAGI.

The chain combines TRBV18 with TRBJ2-7; 7 bases align to TRBD2. CDR1 KGHSH and CDR2 LQKENI come from the germline V gene. With 3 bases clipped from V and 4 bases from J, the junction kept 6 bases outside the gene matches. The CDR3 is 14 residues long. The CDR3 loop reads CASSPPAGPYEQYF. In DNA form, the CDR3 reads TGTGCCAGCTCACCCCCAGCGGGACCTTACGAGCAGTACTTC. Drawing the rest from reference TRBV18 and TRBJ2-7, the complete variable domain is NAGVMQNPRHLVRRRGQEARLRCSPMKGHSHVYWYRQLPEEGLKFMVYLQKENIIDESGMPKERFSAEFPKEGPSILRIQQVVRGDSAAYFCASSPPAGPYEQYFGPGTRLTVT.

The chain joins TRBV7-2 to TRBJ2-1, with D possibly being TRBD2 (6 bases). The V and J ends lost 2 bases and 2 bases respectively, with 16 bases between them. The CDR3 covers 17 residues. Per the germline V gene, CDR1 is SGHTA and CDR2 is FQGNSA. The CDR3 coding sequence is TGTGCCAGCAGCTTATTTGCGGGAATGGAGACCTACAATGAGCAGTTCTTC. Translated, it gives CASSLFAGMETYNEQFF.

The chain joins TRBV7-8 to TRBJ2-7; D is possibly TRBD2 (6 bases). V lost 4 bases to trimming and J lost 6 bases, with 25 bases between them. The CDR3 is made up of 17 amino acids. Germline V lookup: CDR1 SGHVS, CDR2 FQNEAQ. The CDR3 loop is CASSYRDSGRRIGEQYF. The CDR3 nucleotides read TGTGCCAGCAGCTACCGGGACTCCGGCCGTAGAATAGGCGAGCAGTACTTC.

CDR3 bases: TGTGCCAGCAGCTTAGGCTCCGGGACAGGGGTTGTCCACGAGCAGTACTTC. Amino acid sequence: CASSLGSGTGVVHEQYF. V is TRBV7-9 and J is TRBJ2-7; 10 nucleotides align to TRBD1. This CDR3 spans 17 amino acids. V dropped 1 base and J dropped 5; count of bases not matched to a gene: 11. Germline V lookup: CDR1 SEHNR, CDR2 FQNEAQ (reference sequence).

The chain links TRBV12-3 or TRBV12-4 to TRBJ1-1, with 9 bases aligning to TRBD1. This CDR3 has 13 amino acids. The J segment lost 6 bases and the V segment lost 7 bases, leaving 6 bases of the junction unmatched. CDR3 protein: CASTWTGVPEAFF. CDR3 DNA sequence: TGTGCCAGCACTTGGACAGGGGTCCCTGAAGCTTTCTTT.

This chain connects TRBV28 to TRBJ1-6; the match to TRBD1 covers 10 bases. The CDR3 has 19 residues. J was trimmed by 0 bases and V by 7 bases; bases with no gene match: 12. Germline lookup yields CDR1 MDHEN and CDR2 SYDVKM. The CDR3 reads CASTAWLGQGYSYNSPLHF. The CDR3 bases are TGTGCCAGCACCGCTTGGTTGGGACAGGGGTACTCCTATAATTCACCCCTCCACTTT.

The genes are TRBV11-2 and TRBJ1-3; a weak D match, TRBD1 (5 bases). The germline gives CDR1 SGHAT, CDR2 FQNNGV. The CDR3 runs to 18 residues. V gave up 5 bases and J gave up 0 bases, with 20 bases separating them. In nucleotides, the CDR3 is TGTGCCAGCAGCCCCCGTAGTTCTGGGGGGACCTCTGGAAACACCATATATTTT. Amino acids: CASSPRSSGGTSGNTIYF.

The chain is built from TRBV19 and TRBJ1-4, with 8 bases matching TRBD1. The CDR3 spans 15 residues. Germline CDR1 and CDR2: LNHDA and SQIVND (reference sequence). V dropped 6 bases and J dropped 5; count of bases not matched to a gene: 8. This CDR3 is CASRGRDRLNEKLFF. CDR3 DNA: TGTGCCAGTAGGGGACGGGACAGGTTAAATGAAAAACTGTTTTTT.

This chain links TRBV6-1 with TRBJ1-4; a weak D match, TRBD1 (6 bases). Germline lookup yields CDR1 MNHNS and CDR2 SASEGT. V lost 4 bases and J lost 2, with 14 bases in between. The length of the CDR3 is 16 residues. CDR3 coding DNA: TGTGCCAGCAGTGCAACAGGGACGGTCACTAATGAAAAACTGTTTTTT. This gives the protein CASSATGTVTNEKLFF.

The J gene is TRBJ1-1, the V gene TRBV4-3; a weak D match, TRBD1 (5 bases). This CDR3 has 16 residues. Germline CDR1 reads LGHNA; CDR2 reads YSLEER. V dropped 0 bases and J dropped 4 bases, with 15 bases sitting between them. CDR3 sequence reads: CASSQDLGGTGTEAFF. CDR3 bases: TGCGCCAGCAGCCAAGATCTGGGGGGGACGGGCACTGAAGCTTTCTTT.

The chain employs TRBV5-4 and TRBJ2-1; TRBD2 aligns across 10 bases. The CDR3 is 15 residues long. The V gene end was trimmed by 2 bases and the J gene end by 8 bases; junction bases not matched to a gene: 7. Germline V lookup: CDR1 SGHNT, CDR2 YYREEE (reference sequence). CDR3 nucleotide sequence: TGTGCCAGCAGCTTAGGGACTAGCGCCCGGGATGAGCAGTTCTTC. This gives the protein CASSLGTSARDEQFF.

The rearrangement uses TRBV6-5 and TRBJ2-2, with unresolved D. The V and J ends lost 7 bases and 0 bases respectively, with 9 bases between them. The CDR3 covers 14 residues. The germline CDR1 and CDR2 sequences are MNHEY and SVGAGI. CDR3: CASKSNPNTGELFF. For the CDR3, the DNA is TGTGCCAGCAAATCAAATCCGAACACCGGGGAGCTGTTTTTT.

V gene TRBV28 combines with J gene TRBJ1-4, with 7 bases identical to TRBD1. Per germline, CDR1 MDHEN and CDR2 SYDVKM. V lost 5 bases to trimming and J lost 8 bases; unmatched junction nucleotides: 5. CDR3 length: 13 amino acids. As DNA, the CDR3 is TGTGCCAGCAGTGCCGGACAGGCAGAAAAACTGTTTTTT. Translating it yields CASSAGQAEKLFF.